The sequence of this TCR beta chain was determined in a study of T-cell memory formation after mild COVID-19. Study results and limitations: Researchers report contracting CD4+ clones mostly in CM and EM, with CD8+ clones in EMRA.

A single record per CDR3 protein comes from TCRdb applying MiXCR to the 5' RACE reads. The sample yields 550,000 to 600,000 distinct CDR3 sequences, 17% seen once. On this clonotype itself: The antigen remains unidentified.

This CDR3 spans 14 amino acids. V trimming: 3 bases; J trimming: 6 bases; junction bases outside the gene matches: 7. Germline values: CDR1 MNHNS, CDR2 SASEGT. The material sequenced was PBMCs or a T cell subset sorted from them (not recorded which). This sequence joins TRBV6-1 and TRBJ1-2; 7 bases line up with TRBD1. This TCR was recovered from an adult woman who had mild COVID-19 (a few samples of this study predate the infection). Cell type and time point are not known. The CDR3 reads CASSDLQGRNGYTF. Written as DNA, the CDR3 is TGTGCCAGCAGTGACCTACAGGGGAGGAATGGCTACACCTTC.